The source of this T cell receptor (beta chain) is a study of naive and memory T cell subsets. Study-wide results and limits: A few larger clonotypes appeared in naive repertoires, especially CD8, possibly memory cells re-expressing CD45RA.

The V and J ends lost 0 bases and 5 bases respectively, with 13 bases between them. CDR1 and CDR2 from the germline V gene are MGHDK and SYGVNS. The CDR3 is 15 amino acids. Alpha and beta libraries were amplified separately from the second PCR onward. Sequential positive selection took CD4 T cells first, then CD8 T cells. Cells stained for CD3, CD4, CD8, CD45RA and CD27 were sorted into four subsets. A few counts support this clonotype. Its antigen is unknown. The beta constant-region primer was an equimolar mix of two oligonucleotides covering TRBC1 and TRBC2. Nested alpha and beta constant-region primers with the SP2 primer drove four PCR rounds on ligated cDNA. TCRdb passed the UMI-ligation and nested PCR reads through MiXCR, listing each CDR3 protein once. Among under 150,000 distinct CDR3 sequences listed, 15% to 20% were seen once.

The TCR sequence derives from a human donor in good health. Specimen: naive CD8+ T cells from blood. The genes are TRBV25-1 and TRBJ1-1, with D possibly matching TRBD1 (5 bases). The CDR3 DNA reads TGTGCCAGCAGTGAATATTTCCAGGGTGGGACTGAAGCTTTCTTT. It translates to CASSEYFQGGTEAFF.